These 3 T cell receptor beta chains came from one sample sequenced in a study of blood T cell repertoires in COVID-19. Generated by immunoSEQ multiplex PCR, the TCRdb table keeps only in-frame clones and is missing some. The table records some 300,000 clones, 75% to 90% of them present only once. The sequenced sample consisted of peripheral blood. The receptors were gathered from an older woman with COVID-19, enrolled during active disease.

Notes on this clone: One end of the junction fails to match germline, which may point to a read error. The chain uses TRBV28 and TRBJ2-7; D remains unclear. This CDR3 contains 13 residues. CDR1 and CDR2 (germline): MDHEN, SYDVKM. The CDR3 loop reads CASSLSHGGEQYF. The CDR3, as DNA: TGTGCCAGCAGCTTATCCCACGGTGGCGAGCAGTACTTC.

The CDR3 bases are TGCGCCAGCAGCTTCGCAGGGGGCGCAGACGAGCAGTACTTC. Translating it yields CASSFAGGADEQYF. V is TRBV5-1 and J is TRBJ2-7; 8 positions match TRBD1. CDR1 and CDR2 (germline): SGHRS, YFSETQ. Trimming removed 2 bases from V and 5 bases from J; junction bases left unmatched: 6. This CDR3 spans 14 amino acids.

This clone occurred a few times. The chain employs TRBV9 and TRBJ2-7; 7 nucleotides agree with TRBD1. The CDR3 covers 16 residues. Germline assignment: CDR1 SGDLS and CDR2 YYNGEE. The V and J ends lost 4 bases and 5 bases, in that order; junction bases with no gene match: 15. The CDR3: CASSPRDSPSPHEQYF. The DNA of the CDR3 is TGTGCCAGCAGCCCTCGGGACAGCCCTTCACCGCACGAGCAGTACTTC. Filled out from reference TRBV9 and TRBJ2-7, the complete variable domain reads DSGVTQTPKHLITATGQRVTLRCSPRSGDLSVYWYQQSLDQGLQFLIQYYNGEERAKGNILERFSAQQFPDLHSELNLSSLELGDSALYFCASSPRDSPSPHEQYFGPGTRLTVT.